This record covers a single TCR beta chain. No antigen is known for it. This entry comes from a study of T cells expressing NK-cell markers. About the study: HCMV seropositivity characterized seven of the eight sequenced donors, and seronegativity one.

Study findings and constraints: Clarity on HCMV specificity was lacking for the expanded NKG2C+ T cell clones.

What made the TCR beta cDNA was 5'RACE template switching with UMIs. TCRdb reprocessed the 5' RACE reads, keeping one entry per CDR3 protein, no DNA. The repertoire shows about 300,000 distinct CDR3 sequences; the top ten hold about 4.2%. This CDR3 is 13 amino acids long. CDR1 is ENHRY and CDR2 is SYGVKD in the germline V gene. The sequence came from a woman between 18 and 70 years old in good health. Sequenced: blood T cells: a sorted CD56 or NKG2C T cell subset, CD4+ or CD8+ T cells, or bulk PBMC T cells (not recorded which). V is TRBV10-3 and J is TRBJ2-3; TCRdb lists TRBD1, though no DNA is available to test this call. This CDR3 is CAISQQGADTQYF.